The entry below gives a single TCR beta chain sequence along with its context. This clonotype was picked up many times. Its specific antigen is unknown. Per-nucleotide qualities are absent, and no much larger clonotype sits a single base away. The CDR3, from cysteine to phenylalanine, totals 12 residues. Just CDR3 DNA is preserved here, 36 bases in frame from base 1. From a lookup of the germline V gene, CDR1 and CDR2 are MGHRA and YSYEKL. V sheds 1 base and J sheds 5 bases, leaving 6 bases between their ends. TCR beta CDR3 regions were amplified from RNA transcripts. For the first round of RT-PCR on the TCR CDR3, the HTBI primer set was used together with the Qiagen OneStep RT-PCR kit. Libraries were constructed in a second round of multiplex PCR, after which size selection and purification were performed. Paired-end sequencing of the libraries was performed with 100 bp reads on an Illumina HiSeq2000. As for the authors' bioinformatics: Raw data were processed with SOAPnuke, discarding reads with adapters, uncalled bases, mean Phred below 15, or no exact constant-primer or identifier match. COPE v1.2.5 was used to merge the high-quality paired reads, and each unique nucleotide sequence was defined as a clonotype. MiTCR v1.1 was used to align clonotypes to the IMGT TRBV, TRBD and TRBJ reference segments. The analysis included only V-J combinations with a frequency above 0.0001, which together covered 98% to 99.2% of the repertoires. The TCS score was defined as F50 (clonal expansion) divided by E x V (chaos), with BLOSUM62-based TCRdist calculated between CDR3 peptides within each V-J. Welch's t-statistics and random forest reduced fewer than 550 V-J features to roughly 13, which were used in a naive Bayes classifier (R e1071). TCRdb reworked the public reads: Q25 trimming with fastp, MiXCR clone assembly, productive beta chains retained. Merged by CDR3 protein, the rows form single entries marked with the most common genes and DNA. None of the V and J calls come from the authors' own analysis; TCRdb made them. Recorded for this sample are 450,000 to 650,000 distinct CDR3 sequences; approximately 15% of them occurred a single time. About 6.6% of the sample rests with the top ten.

Moderately to severely active disease, a Clinical Activity Score of at least 3, a NOSPECS grade of at least 4, and a duration under 3 months were present in ophthalmopathy patients. Any patient with an uncontrolled infection, another autoimmune disease, pregnancy or lactation was excluded. Diagnoses were established on the basis of clinical symptoms, serum thyroxine and TRAb, thyroid ultrasound, and orbital computed tomography. PBMCs were separated from about 10 ml of fresh peripheral blood using Ficoll-Paque density gradient centrifugation. Total RNA was extracted using Trizol reagent, and RNA quality was assessed on an Agilent 2100 Bioanalyzer. This sample stems from a study of T cells in Graves' hyperthyroidism and ophthalmopathy (dated by TCRdb to about 2019). Broadly, across the study: Peripheral blood samples were taken at initial diagnosis, before any treatment was given. TCR V-J signatures able to tell the groups apart were searched for in a discovery cohort of 95 to 100 patients, of whom about 40 had Graves' ophthalmopathy and 57 had stable Graves' hyperthyroidism. After sampling, hyperthyroidism patients received methimazole starting at 30 mg daily, and ophthalmopathy patients received high-dose intravenous methylprednisolone. The paper describes TCR Vbeta CDR3 sequencing of roughly 130 peripheral blood samples, made up of under 50 ophthalmopathy patients, 70 to 75 hyperthyroidism patients and around 17 progressor patients. Prospective prediction of ophthalmopathy was tested in an independent validation cohort consisting of some 20 hyperthyroidism patients and approximately 16 patients who later progressed to ophthalmopathy. In addition, the study compared T-cell repertoires in thyroid tissue and in blood from roughly six Graves' hyperthyroidism patients. The 75 to 100 discovery patients were divided at random into training and test sets in a 7:3 ratio. Findings and caveats that apply to the study as a whole: Sample size was not statistically predetermined, and investigators were not blinded to group allocation. Most expanded thyroid clonotypes (frequency above 0.001) were also detected in blood, a finding suggesting that blood repertoires may reflect thyroid immune responses. In validation, the model predicted progression to ophthalmopathy with approximately 71% sensitivity and roughly 72% specificity, a median of 6.5 months before onset. Ophthalmopathy was separated from stable hyperthyroidism by a 13 V-J signature model, with roughly 88% sensitivity and about 81% specificity obtained in cross-validation and 80%/75% obtained in testing.

The source of this sequence is a woman younger than 35 with Graves' ophthalmopathy. Sequencing was done on a sample of blood. Recombination joined TRBV4-1 with TRBJ2-7, with the D segment identity uncertain. The sequence in DNA is TGCGCCAGCAGCCAAGTCCCTGACGAGCAGTACTTC. This yields the protein CASSQVPDEQYF.